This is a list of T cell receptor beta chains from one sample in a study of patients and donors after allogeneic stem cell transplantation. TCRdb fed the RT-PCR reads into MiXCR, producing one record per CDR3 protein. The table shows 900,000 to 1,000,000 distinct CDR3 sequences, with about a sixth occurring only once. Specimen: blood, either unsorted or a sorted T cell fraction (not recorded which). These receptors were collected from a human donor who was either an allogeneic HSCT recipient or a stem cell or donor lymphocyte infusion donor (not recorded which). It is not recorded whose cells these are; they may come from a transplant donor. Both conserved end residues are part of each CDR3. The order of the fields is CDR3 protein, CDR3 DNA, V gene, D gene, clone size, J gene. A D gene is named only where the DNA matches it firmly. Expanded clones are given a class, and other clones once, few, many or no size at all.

CASSQDPGSPPYEQYF | TGCGCCAGCAGCCAAGATCCAGGGAGTCCCCCCTACGAGCAGTACTTC | TRBV4-3 | NA | few | TRBJ2-7
CASSYQSWGHFNTEAFF | TGTGCCAGCAGTTACCAGTCGTGGGGGCACTTCAACACTGAAGCTTTCTTT | TRBV6-5 | NA | NA | TRBJ1-1
CASSKGRGVYEQFF | TGTGCCAGCAGTAAGGGTCGGGGAGTCTATGAGCAGTTCTTC | TRBV7-3 | NA | few | TRBJ2-1
CSARDEEGGDTEAFF | TGCAGTGCTAGAGATGAAGAGGGGGGAGACACTGAAGCTTTCTTT | TRBV20-1 | NA | NA | TRBJ1-1
CASRAKGSGNTEAFF | TGTGCCAGCCGCGCCAAGGGAAGTGGGAACACTGAAGCTTTCTTT | TRBV21-1 | NA | many | TRBJ1-1
CASSSRLAGGPDTQYF | TGTGCCAGCAGCTCCCGGCTAGCGGGAGGACCAGATACGCAGTATTTT | TRBV7-9 | TRBD2 | NA | TRBJ2-3
CASSLQYSNQPQHF | TGTGCCAGTAGTCTACAGTATAGCAATCAGCCCCAGCATTTT | TRBV19 | NA | NA | TRBJ1-5
CASSQPGGSGVRDNEQFF | TGTGCCAGCAGCCAGCCCGGGGGTAGCGGGGTTCGGGACAATGAGCAGTTCTTC | TRBV14 | TRBD2 | few | TRBJ2-1
CASSRRGAGEETQYF | TGTGCCAGCAGCAGGCGGGGGGCCGGCGAAGAGACCCAGTACTTC | TRBV7-9 | TRBD2 | NA | TRBJ2-5
CASSFGVGRLGNEQFF | TGTGCCAGCAGTTTCGGCGTCGGGAGGTTGGGCAATGAGCAGTTCTTC | TRBV27 | TRBD2 | few | TRBJ2-1
CASSQDRTSGAYNEQFF | TGTGCCAGCAGCCAGGATCGGACTAGCGGGGCCTACAATGAGCAGTTCTTC | TRBV3-1 | TRBD2 | NA | TRBJ2-1
CASSHRTGGQNQPQHF | TGCGCCAGCAGCCATCGGACAGGGGGCCAAAATCAGCCCCAGCATTTT | TRBV5-1 | TRBD1 | NA | TRBJ1-5
CASSPSTTYNEQFF | TGTGCCAGCAGCCCCTCTACTACCTACAATGAGCAGTTCTTC | TRBV14 | NA | few | TRBJ2-1
CASSLATWDRGNTIYF | TGTGCCAGCAGCTTAGCCACCTGGGACAGGGGGAACACCATATATTTT | TRBV13 | TRBD1 | few | TRBJ1-3
CASSFGPSDNSPLHF | TGCGCCAGCAGCTTTGGACCTTCGGACAATTCACCCCTCCACTTT | TRBV5-1 | NA | NA | TRBJ1-6
CASSPGTIDTQYF | TGTGCCAGCAGCCCCGGGACAATAGATACGCAGTATTTT | TRBV7-2 | NA | NA | TRBJ2-3
CASSYSERDSSWNEQFF | TGTGCCAGCAGTTACTCGGAACGTGACTCGTCTTGGAATGAGCAGTTCTTC | TRBV6-5 | NA | NA | TRBJ2-1
CASSFDRGSNTIYF | TGTGCCAGCAGCTTTGACAGGGGAAGCAACACCATATATTTT | TRBV3-1 | TRBD1 | few | TRBJ1-3